Below are 27 T cell receptor beta chains sequenced from a single sample in a study of control samples from healthy donors and cancer patients. Measured with immunoSEQ multiplex PCR; TCRdb has only the in-frame clones, and not every one. This table holds under 75,000 clones, approximately 85% found once. The source material was blood. These receptor sequences come from a man aged 35 to 55 in good health.

The chain couples TRBV29-1 to TRBJ1-1, with TRBD1 identical over 7 bases. This CDR3 has 12 residues. Germline CDR1 SQVTM, CDR2 ANQGSEA. V lost 8 bases to trimming and J lost 3 bases; unmatched junction nucleotides: 6. Written as DNA, the CDR3 is TGCAGCACGACAGGGCCAGACACTGAAGCTTTCTTT. Residues: CSTTGPDTEAFF.

This clone has more than one count but fewer than ten. The chain carries TRBV19 and TRBJ2-7, with D uncertain. Trimming cost V 0 bases and J 0 bases, with 15 bases left between them. The CDR3 is 17 amino acids. Germline assignment: CDR1 LNHDA and CDR2 SQIVND (reference sequence). CDR3 nucleotide sequence: TGTGCCAGTAGTATAGATCTTTATCTGGGCAGCTCCTACGAGCAGTACTTC. It codes for CASSIDLYLGSSYEQYF.

V gene TRBV5-1 combines with J gene TRBJ2-7; D gene unclear. This CDR3 comprises 15 residues. Germline V gives CDR1 SGHRS, CDR2 YFSETQ. V lost 0 bases and J lost 6, with 16 bases in between. The CDR3 sequence: CASSLDLGIPSEQYF. In nucleotides, the CDR3 is TGCGCCAGCAGCTTGGATCTGGGGATCCCTAGCGAGCAGTACTTC.

This chain uses TRBV7-9 with TRBJ1-2; TRBD1 aligns across 8 bases. The CDR3 is made up of 19 amino acids. V lost 4 bases, J lost 6 bases, and 22 bases stayed unmatched. From germline, CDR1 is SEHNR and CDR2 FQNEAQ (reference sequence). The CDR3, as DNA: TGTGCCAGCAGCTATGTTCTCATGGGACAGGCGGTCCGCGTGGATGGCTACACCTTC. Its translation: CASSYVLMGQAVRVDGYTF.

The gene calls are TRBV10-1 and TRBJ2-7; 10 nucleotides match TRBD2. The CDR3 has 13 residues. V gave up 11 bases and J gave up 0 bases; unmatched junction bases: 4. Germline V gene data show CDR1 as WNHNN and CDR2 as SYGVQD (reference sequence). The CDR3 here is CAPTSGASYEQYF. The CDR3 DNA follows: TGCGCCCCCACTAGCGGGGCCTCCTACGAGCAGTACTTC.

This clone is labeled medium-sized (0.01 to 0.1%). The chain combines TRBV9 with TRBJ2-7; the D is unclear. CDR3 length equals 14 residues. CDR1 and CDR2 (germline): SGDLS, YYNGEE. Trimming took off 3 bases at V and 4 bases at J, with 14 bases between the two ends. The CDR3 loop reads CASSDGPRSYEQYF. CDR3 coding DNA: TGTGCCAGCAGCGACGGACCCCGGTCGTACGAGCAGTACTTC.

The chain couples TRBV5-1 to TRBJ1-1; the match to TRBD1 covers 7 bases. The germline V gene encodes CDR1 SGHRS and CDR2 YFSETQ. This CDR3 is built from 16 residues. The junction had 13 bases not matched to a gene; V was cut back by 2 bases and J by 6 bases. The CDR3 is CASSFFIDRVGSEAFF. DNA for the CDR3: TGCGCCAGCAGCTTCTTTATCGACAGGGTAGGGTCTGAAGCTTTCTTT.

The chain has TRBV2 and TRBJ2-2; 10 bases line up with TRBD1. Germline loops: CDR1 SNHLY, CDR2 FYNNEI. This CDR3 is built from 16 residues. The ends lost 7 bases at V and 5 bases at J; junction bases unmatched: 10. The CDR3 is CASTSPGTGETGELFF. As DNA, the CDR3 is TGTGCCAGCACCTCCCCCGGGACAGGGGAGACCGGGGAGCTGTTTTTT.

The gene calls are TRBV19 and TRBJ1-1; D uncertain. The length of the CDR3 is 15 residues. The germline V gene has CDR1 LNHDA and CDR2 SQIVND (reference sequence). Between the trimmed V and J ends, which lost 3 bases and 0 bases, there was a span of 11 bases. The CDR3 loop reads CASSIGMDMNTEAFF. The CDR3 region has the DNA TGTGCCAGTAGTATCGGCATGGATATGAACACTGAAGCTTTCTTT.

The rearrangement links TRBV19 to TRBJ1-5; D possibly corresponds to TRBD1 (5 bases). Germline V gene data show CDR1 as LNHDA and CDR2 as SQIVND (reference sequence). This CDR3 is built from 13 residues. Between the trimmed V and J ends, which lost 8 bases and 7 bases, there was a span of 15 bases. This CDR3 reads CASRWGTGQPQHF. CDR3 nucleotides: TGTGCCAGTCGTTGGGGGACCGGCCAGCCCCAGCATTTT. The whole variable domain, filled in from reference TRBV19 and TRBJ1-5, reads DGGITQSPKYLFRKEGQNVTLSCEQNLNHDAMYWYRQDPGQGLRLIYYSQIVNDFQKGDIAEGYSVSREKKESFPLTVTSAQKNPTAFYLCASRWGTGQPQHFGDGTRLSIL.

The V gene is TRBV5-1, the J gene TRBJ2-1; 10 bases match TRBD2. Germline V lookup: CDR1 SGHRS, CDR2 YFSETQ. The CDR3 has 20 residues. Germline trimming cut 4 bases from V and 2 bases from J; bases unmatched to any gene: 18. Written as DNA, the CDR3 is TGCGCCAGCAGCCGGAGACCGACAGTTGGACTAGCGGAAGCCTACAATGAGCAGTTCTTC. It encodes CASSRRPTVGLAEAYNEQFF.

The V and J genes are TRBV9 and TRBJ2-3; D may match TRBD1 or TRBD2 (5 bases each). The germline V gene has CDR1 SGDLS and CDR2 YYNGEE. CDR3 length equals 16 residues. V gave up 4 bases and J gave up 2 bases, with 17 bases separating them. CDR3 DNA sequence: TGTGCCAGCAGCATCCTGGGACCGACCACCACAGATACGCAGTATTTT. Translating it yields CASSILGPTTTDTQYF.

This sequence joins TRBV6-5 and TRBJ1-2, with D perhaps TRBD1 (5 bases). Trimming removed 0 bases at V and 6 bases at J, with 14 bases between. This CDR3 spans 15 amino acids. Germline CDR1 and CDR2: MNHEY and SVGAGI. CDR3 DNA: TGTGCCAGCAGTTACTCGATGACAGATATCGATGGCTACACCTTC. This translates into CASSYSMTDIDGYTF.

The rearrangement links TRBV7-2 to TRBJ2-1; no definite D call. Germline CDR1 reads SGHTA; CDR2 reads FQGNSA. This CDR3 spans 14 amino acids. V dropped 1 base and J dropped 8 bases, with 12 bases sitting between them. CDR3 residues: CASSLGRINDEQFF. As DNA, the CDR3 is TGTGCCAGCAGCTTAGGGCGGATTAACGATGAGCAGTTCTTC.

CDR3 in DNA: TGTGCCAGCGGGACGACAGGGCCAAACACCATATATTTT. This codes for CASGTTGPNTIYF. The V call is TRBV28, the J call TRBJ1-3; 7 nucleotides match TRBD1. CDR3 length: 13 residues. Germline values: CDR1 MDHEN, CDR2 SYDVKM. Unmatched junction bases numbered 7, after V lost 8 bases and J lost 6 bases. Full variable domain (missing parts from reference TRBV28 and TRBJ1-3): DVKVTQSSRYLVKRTGEKVFLECVQDMDHENMFWYRQDPGLGLRLIYFSYDVKMKEKGDIPEGYSVSREKKERFSLILESASTNQTSMYLCASGTTGPNTIYFGEGSWLTVV.

V and J are TRBV29-1 and TRBJ2-7; 7 bases map to TRBD1. This CDR3 spans 11 amino acids. The V segment lost 7 bases and the J segment 2 bases; nucleotides outside the gene matches: 2. Per germline, CDR1 SQVTM and CDR2 ANQGSEA. This chain's CDR3 is CSGGQTYEQYF. The CDR3, as DNA: TGCAGCGGGGGACAGACCTACGAGCAGTACTTC.

The V gene is TRBV4-3, the J gene TRBJ2-3; TRBD2 matches at 10 bases. There are 17 residues in the CDR3. The J segment lost 4 bases and the V segment lost 0 bases, leaving 7 bases of the junction unmatched. Germline loops: CDR1 LGHNA, CDR2 YSLEER. Here the CDR3 DNA reads TGCGCCAGCAGCCAAGACGAGGTAGCGGGGGGCGCAGATACGCAGTATTTT. This translates into CASSQDEVAGGADTQYF.

CDR3 sequence (DNA): TGTGCCAGCAGGTTCAGGACAGGGACGGAAGCTTTCTTT. This gives the protein CASRFRTGTEAFF. The chain uses TRBV7-9 and TRBJ1-1; 8 nucleotides match TRBD1. After removal of 6 bases from V and 8 bases from J, the junction contained 8 bases not matched to a gene. Germline assignment: CDR1 SEHNR and CDR2 FQNEAQ (reference sequence). This CDR3 comprises 13 residues.

The chain carries TRBV28 and TRBJ1-3; D gene ambiguous. Trimming removed 7 bases at V and 7 bases at J, with 8 bases between. The germline CDR1 and CDR2 sequences are MDHEN and SYDVKM. The length of the CDR3 is 11 residues. The CDR3, as DNA: TGTGCCAGCATTAATGCGAACACCATATATTTT. Translating it yields CASINANTIYF.

The chain recombines TRBV25-1 with TRBJ1-5, with 9 bases that match TRBD1. The CDR3 contains 16 residues. The V gene end was trimmed by 3 bases and the J gene end by 3 bases; junction bases not matched to a gene: 6. Germline CDR1 MGHDK, CDR2 SYGVNS. The CDR3 DNA sequence: TGTGCCAGCAGTGACAAGGACAGGGGAGACAATCAGCCCCAGCATTTT. Its translation: CASSDKDRGDNQPQHF.

V is TRBV12-3 or TRBV12-4 and J is TRBJ2-3; weak D call: TRBD1 (6 bases). V was clipped by 7 bases and J by 6 bases, with 14 bases between them. The CDR3 is 13 amino acids. The CDR3 protein is CASTIGGLDTQYF. Here the CDR3 DNA reads TGTGCCAGCACGATTGGGGGCTTGGATACGCAGTATTTT.

By share, this clone counts as medium-sized. The V call is TRBV11-2, the J call TRBJ1-6; no clear D. The CDR3 is 15 residues long. Germline loops: CDR1 SGHAT, CDR2 FQNNGV. Trimming shortened V by 2 bases and J by 9 bases, and 14 bases separated the two germline ends. DNA of the CDR3: TGTGCCAGCAGCTTAAGTCCTGTAGCGGGTTCACCCCTCCACTTT. Amino acid sequence: CASSLSPVAGSPLHF.

The chain links TRBV11-3 to TRBJ1-6; D is unclear. CDR3 size: 19 residues. V was shortened by 0 bases and J by 2 bases, with 17 bases between the two germline ends. Germline loops: CDR1 SGHNT, CDR2 YENEEA. The CDR3 loop is CASSLDRGGGLAYNSPLHF. The CDR3 nucleotides read TGTGCCAGCAGCTTAGATCGAGGAGGAGGGCTAGCCTATAATTCACCCCTCCACTTT.

This chain connects TRBV6-2 or TRBV6-3 to TRBJ1-6; D gene ambiguous. The CDR3 is 14 residues long. Germline values: CDR1 MNHEY, CDR2 SVGEGT. V was pared by 2 bases and J by 0 bases, with 2 bases between. CDR3 amino acids: CASSYGSYNSPLHF. In DNA, the CDR3 is TGTGCCAGCAGTTACGGCTCCTATAATTCACCCCTCCACTTT.

The CDR3, as DNA: TGTGCCAGCAGTTCGACAGGGGCCTACGAGCAGTACTTC. It specifies CASSSTGAYEQYF. The chain links TRBV27 to TRBJ2-7; TRBD1 aligns across 8 bases. The V and J ends lost 4 bases and 2 bases, in that order; junction bases with no gene match: 1. Germline CDR1 and CDR2: MNHEY and SMNVEV (reference sequence). CDR3 size: 13 residues.

The chain combines TRBV7-9 with TRBJ1-1; no definite D call. The CDR3 spans 13 residues. Germline V gives CDR1 SEHNR, CDR2 FQNEAQ (reference sequence). Trimming stripped 5 bases from V and 1 base from J, with 8 bases between. CDR3 sequence: CASSPHENTEAFF. In nucleotides, the CDR3 is TGTGCCAGCAGCCCCCACGAGAACACTGAAGCTTTCTTT.

The J gene is TRBJ1-1, the V gene TRBV6-5; unclear D gene. The CDR3 runs to 14 residues. V lost 8 bases to trimming and J lost 0 bases, with 13 bases between them. Germline V CDR1 and CDR2: MNHEY, SVGAGI. CDR3 sequence reads: CASATFSMNTEAFF. CDR3 nucleotides: TGTGCCAGCGCTACGTTCTCCATGAACACTGAAGCTTTCTTT.